This T cell receptor beta chain was identified during a study of blood T cells in healthy people across ages. Details on this clonotype: Its antigen remains unidentified.

Broader study findings: More naive CD4+ cells and higher diversity were found in long-lived than in aged donors.

Trimming took 4 bases from V and 1 from J, leaving 13 bases between them. There are 15 residues in the CDR3. Germline CDR1 and CDR2: MNHEY and SMNVEV (reference sequence). PCR was performed a second time for 7 to 11 cycles using a sample-barcoded 5' primer and a J-beta primer mix. In TCRdb, the 5' RACE reads were re-called with MiXCR into one record per CDR3 protein. Of 650,000 or so distinct CDR3 sequences detected, more than 45% appear once; the ten largest clones hold roughly 13%. The authors extracted at least 6 micrograms of total RNA per sample. The TCR was taken from a woman aged 80 or over in good health. Sequenced: blood. This rearrangement joins TRBV27 to TRBJ1-1, with D possibly being TRBD1 (5 bases). The CDR3 bases are TGTGCCAGCAGTTCTCTCCGACAGAAGAACACTGAAGCTTTCTTT. The encoded protein is CASSSLRQKNTEAFF.